This T cell receptor beta chain was identified during a study of shared clonotypes between healthy human individuals (dated by TCRdb to the early 2020s). Regarding the research as a whole: A few men and a couple of women, aged 18 to 49 years, made up the cohort. For each donor, CD4 naive and CD4 memory were each run on three plates, CD8 naive on two plates, and CD8 memory on one plate. To estimate repertoire size and how much clonotypes are shared between individuals, the study performed deep sequencing of blood TCR repertoires from a few healthy adults. Libraries were prepared and TCR repertoires were sequenced by different laboratories using diverse techniques, in order to increase sequencing depth and limit assay-specific biases. Each donor's leukapheresis produced roughly between roughly 0.85 and 10 billion PBMCs.

Using the deep immunoSEQ assay, TCR CDR3 regions were amplified from genomic DNA by multiplex PCR. For each cell subset, the extracted genomic DNA was distributed evenly across all wells of several immunoSEQ 96-well plates, and each plate served as one replicate. For sorted subsets, each replicate PCR was loaded with approximately 190 ng genomic DNA, equivalent to 30,000 or so T cell genomes. The purified libraries were quantified using a Qubit 3.0 fluorometer, sized with a Bioanalyzer 2100, and then quantified again using the KAPA Library Quantification kit. Each immunoSEQ 96-well plate was sequenced on its own single-read 150-cycle Illumina NextSeq 550 flow cell. The original pipeline was this. Because the immunoSEQ output held only junctional sequences and lacked quality scores, the filtering could not match the filtering applied to full-length reads. To assign V/J genes and CDR3, sequences were annotated using PyIR, a Python wrapper for IgBLAST v1.9, with IMGT germline references. Any read was removed if the V/J assignment was weak (E-value above 1e-6), the CDR3 was missing, or the read contained stop codons, out-of-frame junctions, or ambiguous translated residues. A V3J clonotype was defined by an identical inferred V gene, J gene, and CDR3 amino acid sequence. To compute the percentage overlap between repertoires, the number of shared unique clonotypes was divided by the size of the smaller repertoire. RTK rarefaction, the Chao1 estimator, and Recon v2.1 estimates of unobserved clonotypes were used to assess repertoire richness. OLGA was used to compute generation probabilities for all TCRbeta clonotypes that the gDNA method yielded from a handful of donors. TCRdb mirrors the immuneACCESS table, restricted to in-frame sequences. Some clones are absent from its copies; in checked studies, under half trace to an unresolved V gene, and the reason for the others is unknown. That table gives V, J and clone size, and the DNA gave D and trimming. Present in this sample are about 980,000 clones, more than 75% of which were seen just once. Jointly, the top ten make up about 1.5% of the sample.

Taken from the germline V gene, the CDR1 and CDR2 loops are SGHDT and YYEEEE. There are 17 amino acids in the CDR3, from cysteine to phenylalanine inclusive. Only the CDR3 region is kept as DNA, spanning 51 bases read in frame from base 1. From V the trimming removes 3 bases and from J it removes 4 bases, while the gene matches leave 12 bases of the junction unaccounted for. As concerns this clone: The antigen this receptor binds is unknown. Base-call qualities are not available, and no considerably larger clone is one nucleotide away.

Overall study outcomes, separate from this receptor: Compared with non-shared clonotypes, clonotypes shared by all four sorted-subset donors had higher generation probabilities. Incomplete sequencing was indicated by rarefaction of sorted-subset datasets, despite the large sequencing depth. Naive subsets generally had larger estimated clonotype richness than memory subsets did. Sampling was restricted to blood, and TCR repertoires in tissues likely differ from the TCR repertoires found in blood. Pairwise subsampling led to the expectation that sequencing depth would affect the degree of clonotype sharing among donors. The small number of donors limited the genetic and exposure-history diversity represented. Across four donors, roughly 5% of naive CD4, 3.5% of naive CD8, roughly 2.3% of memory CD4, and 0.4% of memory CD8 clonotypes were shared.

The donors were healthy, HIV-negative adults who had no recently reported acute infections or vaccinations. All donors were Caucasian adults living in Nashville, Tennessee, USA. Magnetic negative selection was used to enrich CD4+ T cells, after which naive cells were positively selected on CD45RA and the negative fraction became the memory subset. Blood was obtained by leukapheresis, after which PBMCs were separated by Ficoll-Histopaque density gradient centrifugation and cryopreserved in liquid nitrogen vapor phase. Analytical flow cytometry was used to check the purity and quantity of each magnetically sorted T cell population. Genomic DNA was isolated from each sorted fraction and quantified by UV absorbance on a Nanodrop 2000c.

This TCR derives from a man in his late teens or twenties in good health. The chain is made from TRBV5-6 and TRBJ1-5, with 8 junctional bases fitting TRBD1. The sample was memory CD4+ T cells sorted from blood. What the cell subset or site label conveys for this sample: CD45RA-negative fraction. The CDR3 here reads CASSYAGGSVWNQPQHF. Read as DNA, the sequence is TGTGCCAGCAGCTATGCAGGGGGCTCGGTTTGGAATCAGCCCCAGCATTTT. With all but the CDR3 taken from the reference TRBV5-6 and TRBJ1-5 genes, the full variable domain is: DAGVTQSPTHLIKTRGQQVTLRCSPKSGHDTVSWYQQALGQGPQFIFQYYEEEERQRGNFPDRFSGHQFPNYSSELNVNALLLGDSALYLCASSYAGGSVWNQPQHFGDGTRLSIL.